The 20 T cell receptor beta chains presented below share a single source sample, sequenced in a study of blood T cell repertoires in COVID-19. Generated by immunoSEQ multiplex PCR, the TCRdb table keeps only in-frame clones and is missing some. The sample has 300,000 to 400,000 clones, roughly 90% seen once; the top ten hold about 7.3%. Sequenced sample: peripheral blood. The receptors here all came from a woman aged 70-85 years with COVID-19, enrolled during active disease.

The chain employs TRBV6-5 and TRBJ1-4; 9 positions match TRBD1. The germline CDR1 and CDR2 sequences are MNHEY and SVGAGI. Unmatched junction bases numbered 9, after V lost 8 bases and J lost 8 bases. The CDR3 totals 14 residues. CDR3 in amino acids: CASQRGTGREKLFF. The CDR3 DNA reads as TGTGCCAGCCAGAGAGGGACAGGGAGGGAAAAACTGTTTTTT.

The table lists this clone with a count of one. This rearrangement joins TRBV9 to TRBJ1-1, with D tentatively TRBD1 (5 bases). Trimming pared 6 bases from V and 10 bases from J, leaving 19 bases between. The CDR3 is made up of 13 amino acids. Germline assignment: CDR1 SGDLS and CDR2 YYNGEE. DNA for the CDR3: TGTGCCAGCAATGCCAGGGAGGATTTGGGAGCTTTCTTT. Protein product: CASNAREDLGAFF.

The gene calls are TRBV12-5 and TRBJ2-7, with 8 bases lining up with TRBD2. This CDR3 spans 17 amino acids. Trimming took 1 base from V and 1 from J; bases not matched to a gene: 9. Germline CDR1 is LGHNT and CDR2 is FRNRAP. The CDR3 here is CASGLGLTSERSYEQYF. The CDR3 nucleotides are TGTGCTAGTGGTTTGGGCTTGACTAGCGAAAGATCCTACGAGCAGTACTTC.

This chain links TRBV7-2 with TRBJ2-3; 7 nucleotides align to TRBD1. Germline CDR1 SGHTA, CDR2 FQGNSA. There are 13 residues in the CDR3. With V trimmed by 0 bases and J by 6 bases, 0 bases remained unmatched. Here the CDR3 reads CASSLATGDTQYF. The CDR3 DNA sequence: TGTGCCAGCAGCTTAGCGACAGGGGATACGCAGTATTTT.

The chain has TRBV5-8 and TRBJ2-7, with D tentatively TRBD1 (6 bases). The CDR3 extends over 16 amino acids. The V gene's germline CDR1 is SGHTS and CDR2 YDEGEE. V lost 3 bases, J lost 0 bases, and 16 bases lay in between. The CDR3 loop is CASSSRGGPSSYEQYF. CDR3 nucleotide sequence: TGTGCCAGCAGCTCTCGTGGGGGCCCCAGCTCCTACGAGCAGTACTTC. The whole variable domain, remainder taken from reference TRBV5-8 and TRBJ2-7, is EAGVTQSPTHLIKTRGQQATLRCSPISGHTSVYWYQQALGLGLQFLLWYDEGEERNRGNFPPRFSGRQFPNYSSELNVNALELEDSALYLCASSSRGGPSSYEQYFGPGTRLTVT.

The chain couples TRBV19 to TRBJ2-1; 9 bases map to TRBD2. V shed 4 bases and J 3 bases; nucleotides not matched to a gene: 4. The CDR3 totals 15 residues. From germline, CDR1 is LNHDA and CDR2 SQIVND (reference sequence). The CDR3 loop is CASSTGLALYNEQFF. For the CDR3, the DNA is TGTGCCAGTAGTACTGGACTAGCGCTCTACAATGAGCAGTTCTTC.

This chain joins TRBV10-2 and TRBJ1-2, with a possible D match to TRBD1 (5 bases). The CDR3 totals 13 residues. The germline V gene encodes CDR1 WSHSY and CDR2 SAAADI. Trimming stripped 2 bases from V and 6 bases from J, with 10 bases between. Here the CDR3 DNA reads TGCGCCAGCAGTGAGAACAGGTTCGATGGCTACACCTTC. This sequence encodes CASSENRFDGYTF.

The chain uses TRBV5-8 and TRBJ2-1; maybe TRBD2 (5 bases). CDR3 length: 14 residues. The germline V gene encodes CDR1 SGHTS and CDR2 YDEGEE. V gave up 3 bases and J gave up 0 bases, with 7 bases separating them. The chain's CDR3 is CASSWESSYNEQFF. The CDR3 bases are TGTGCCAGCAGCTGGGAGAGCTCCTACAATGAGCAGTTCTTC.

This sequence joins TRBV2 and TRBJ1-4, with TRBD1 matching 7 bases. The V gene's germline CDR1 is SNHLY and CDR2 FYNNEI. The CDR3 extends over 13 amino acids. The trim removed 5 bases at V and 8 bases at J, leaving 5 bases unmatched. The CDR3 DNA sequence: TGTGCCAGCAGTACCAGGGACAGCGAAAAACTGTTTTTT. It yields the protein CASSTRDSEKLFF.

V is TRBV28 and J is TRBJ2-7; 9 bases agree with TRBD2. CDR3 length: 14 amino acids. After removal of 7 bases from V and 2 bases from J, the junction contained 6 bases not matched to a gene. The V gene's germline CDR1 is MDHEN and CDR2 SYDVKM. CDR3 sequence (DNA): TGTGCCAGCACCCAGCGGGGGGAGACCTACGAGCAGTACTTC. It yields the protein CASTQRGETYEQYF.

This chain links TRBV18 with TRBJ1-6; D might be TRBD1 (5 bases). Germline lookup yields CDR1 KGHSH and CDR2 LQKENI. This CDR3 has 13 residues. Trimming took off 3 bases at V and 9 bases at J, with 9 bases between the two ends. CDR3: CASSPQGSSPLHF. CDR3 in DNA: TGTGCCAGCTCACCCCAGGGAAGTTCACCCCTCCACTTT. The whole variable domain, filled in from reference TRBV18 and TRBJ1-6, reads NAGVMQNPRHLVRRRGQEARLRCSPMKGHSHVYWYRQLPEEGLKFMVYLQKENIIDESGMPKERFSAEFPKEGPSILRIQQVVRGDSAAYFCASSPQGSSPLHFGNGTRLTVT.

The V gene is TRBV6-2 or TRBV6-3, the J gene TRBJ1-5; TRBD1 matches 8 bases. This CDR3 comprises 14 residues. J gave up 2 bases and V 5 bases, and 2 bases lay outside the gene matches. CDR1 is MNHEY and CDR2 is SVGEGT in the germline V gene. CDR3 bases: TGTGCCAGCAGTAAGACAGGGGGCAATCAGCCCCAGCATTTT. Protein sequence: CASSKTGGNQPQHF.

V and J are TRBV27 and TRBJ1-4, with 7 bases lining up with TRBD1. V gave up 3 bases and J gave up 7 bases; unmatched junction bases: 5. Germline assignment: CDR1 MNHEY and CDR2 SMNVEV (reference sequence). CDR3 length equals 14 residues. The DNA of the CDR3 is TGTGCCAGCAGTTTTGAGAGGGGGCGTGAAAAACTGTTTTTT. Translated: CASSFERGREKLFF.

This chain uses TRBV19 with TRBJ2-1; a possible D gene is TRBD1 (5 bases). The germline V gene has CDR1 LNHDA and CDR2 SQIVND (reference sequence). This CDR3 comprises 14 residues. Trimming pared 6 bases from V and 8 bases from J, leaving 17 bases between. This chain's CDR3 is CASSGRVRQDEQFF. The CDR3 nucleotides read TGTGCCAGTAGCGGCAGGGTGCGGCAGGATGAGCAGTTCTTC.

This chain connects TRBV18 to TRBJ1-1; D remains ambiguous. The CDR3 covers 12 residues. Trimming shortened V by 4 bases and J by 6 bases, and 9 bases separated the two germline ends. Germline CDR1 and CDR2: KGHSH and LQKENI. CDR3 protein: CASSQRWAEAFF. The CDR3 DNA is TGTGCCAGCTCACAGCGGTGGGCTGAAGCTTTCTTT.

This sequence joins TRBV2 and TRBJ1-6; TRBD1 might be the D (6 bases). The CDR3 sequence is 13 residues long. The V and J ends lost 7 bases and 9 bases respectively, with 13 bases between them. From germline, CDR1 is SNHLY and CDR2 FYNNEI. The chain's CDR3 is CASTSGEGSPLHF. DNA of the CDR3: TGTGCCAGCACCTCAGGGGAGGGTTCACCCCTCCACTTT.

The chain joins TRBV5-1 to TRBJ2-7, with 10 bases that match TRBD1. CDR1 is SGHRS and CDR2 is YFSETQ in the germline V gene. The ends lost 4 bases at V and 5 bases at J; junction bases unmatched: 6. The CDR3 runs 14 residues. This CDR3 reads CASSPGTGVNEQYF. CDR3 DNA sequence: TGCGCCAGCAGCCCCGGGACAGGGGTTAACGAGCAGTACTTC.

The table lists this clone with a count of one. The chain joins TRBV6-6 to TRBJ2-1, with a possible D match to TRBD2 (5 bases). This CDR3 is built from 16 residues. CDR1 is MNHNY, CDR2 SVGAGI, per germline (reference sequence). V dropped 0 bases and J dropped 9 bases, with 18 bases sitting between them. The CDR3 bases are TGTGCCAGCAGTTACTCGCCGACCCGCTCGGGGAGTGAGCAGTTCTTC. This gives the protein CASSYSPTRSGSEQFF.

V and J are TRBV7-9 and TRBJ2-2, with a tentative D call TRBD1 (6 bases). The V gene lost 6 bases and the J gene lost 2 bases, with 10 bases spanning the gap. The germline gives CDR1 SEHNR, CDR2 FQNEAQ (reference sequence). This CDR3 region has 14 residues. Written as DNA, the CDR3 is TGTGCCAGCAGACTACAGGGAAACACCGGGGAGCTGTTTTTT. Encoded protein: CASRLQGNTGELFF.

The chain joins TRBV14 to TRBJ2-7; unclear D gene. CDR3 size: 12 residues. Trimming left V 8 bases short and J 3 bases short, with 11 bases between. CDR1 and CDR2 (germline): SGHDN, FVKESK. Here the CDR3 reads CASSPGNYEQYF. The CDR3 DNA reads TGTGCCAGCTCCCCAGGTAACTACGAGCAGTACTTC.